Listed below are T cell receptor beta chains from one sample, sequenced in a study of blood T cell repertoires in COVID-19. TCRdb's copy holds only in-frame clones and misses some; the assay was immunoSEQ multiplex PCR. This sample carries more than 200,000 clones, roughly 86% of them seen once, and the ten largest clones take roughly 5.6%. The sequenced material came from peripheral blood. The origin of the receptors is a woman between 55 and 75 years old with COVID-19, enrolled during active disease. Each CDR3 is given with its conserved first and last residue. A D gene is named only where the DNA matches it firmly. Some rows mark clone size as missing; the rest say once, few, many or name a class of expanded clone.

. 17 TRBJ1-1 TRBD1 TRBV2 CASSEAWTGGFNTEAFF TGTGCCAGCAGTGAAGCATGGACAGGGGGCTTTAACACTGAAGCTTTCTTT
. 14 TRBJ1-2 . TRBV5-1 CASSSPGQNYGYTF TGCGCCAGCAGCTCCCCGGGACAAAACTATGGCTACACCTTC
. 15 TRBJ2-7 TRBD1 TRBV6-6 CASSYRGQGSYEQYF TGTGCCAGCAGTTACCGGGGACAGGGATCCTACGAGCAGTACTTC
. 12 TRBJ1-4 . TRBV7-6 CASSLVGSQLFF TGTGCCAGCAGCTTAGTGGGGAGCCAACTGTTTTTT
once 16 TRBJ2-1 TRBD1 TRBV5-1 CASSPLSRDSYNEQFF TGCGCCAGCAGCCCCCTGTCCCGGGACAGTTACAATGAGCAGTTCTTC
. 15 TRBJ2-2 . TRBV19 CASTSKGANTGELFF TGTGCCAGTACCTCAAAGGGGGCGAACACCGGGGAGCTGTTTTTT
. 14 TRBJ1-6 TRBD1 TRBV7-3 CASSPGTGSSPLHF TGTGCCAGCAGCCCCGGGACAGGGTCCTCACCCCTCCACTTT
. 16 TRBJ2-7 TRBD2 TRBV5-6 CASSLSGTSSPYEQYF TGTGCCAGCAGCCTATCTGGGACTAGCAGCCCCTACGAGCAGTACTTC
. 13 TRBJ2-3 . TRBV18 CASSPPGADTQYF TGTGCCAGCTCACCTCCAGGGGCCGATACGCAGTATTTT
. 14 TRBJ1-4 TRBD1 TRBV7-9 CASSIDRGAEKLFF TGTGCCAGCAGTATCGACAGGGGGGCTGAAAAACTGTTTTTT
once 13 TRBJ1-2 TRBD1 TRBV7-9 CASSSRGGGGYTF TGTGCCAGCAGCTCCCGAGGGGGCGGAGGCTACACCTTC
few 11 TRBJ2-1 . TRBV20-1 CSAKLVLEQFF TGCAGTGCGAAACTAGTCCTTGAGCAGTTCTTC
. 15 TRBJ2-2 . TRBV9 CASRGYGGNTGELFF TGTGCCAGCAGGGGATACGGGGGGAACACCGGGGAGCTGTTTTTT
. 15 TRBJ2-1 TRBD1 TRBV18 CASSLDRVPYNEQFF TGTGCCAGCTCACTTGACAGGGTACCCTACAATGAGCAGTTCTTC
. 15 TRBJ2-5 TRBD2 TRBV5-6 CASSGLREGRETQYF TGTGCCAGCAGCGGTCTGCGGGAGGGCCGTGAGACCCAGTACTTC
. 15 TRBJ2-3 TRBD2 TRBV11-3 CASSPGGRAEDTQYF TGTGCCAGCAGCCCAGGAGGGAGGGCCGAAGATACGCAGTATTTT
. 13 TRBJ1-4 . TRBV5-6 CASSLQGTSKLFF TGTGCCAGCAGCTTGCAGGGGACGTCAAAACTGTTTTTT
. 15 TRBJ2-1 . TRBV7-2 CASSSETGSYNEQFF TGTGCCAGCAGCTCAGAGACAGGCTCCTACAATGAGCAGTTCTTC
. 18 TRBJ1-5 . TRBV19 CASSIHPVTGFDNQPQHF TGTGCCAGTAGTATTCACCCTGTCACGGGTTTTGACAATCAGCCCCAGCATTTT
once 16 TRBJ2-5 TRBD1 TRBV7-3 CASSPRRETGGETQYF TGTGCCAGCAGCCCCCGTCGGGAGACAGGGGGGGAGACCCAGTACTTC
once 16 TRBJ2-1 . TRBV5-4 CASTQLGGARGSEQFF TGTGCCAGCACCCAGCTTGGAGGGGCCAGAGGGAGTGAGCAGTTCTTC
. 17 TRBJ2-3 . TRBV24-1 CATSEVGAGRPGDTQYF TGTGCCACCAGTGAGGTGGGGGCAGGGCGCCCCGGAGATACGCAGTATTTT
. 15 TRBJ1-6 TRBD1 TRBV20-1 CSASTRDSYNSPLHF TGCAGTGCTAGTACCCGGGACAGCTATAATTCACCCCTCCACTTT
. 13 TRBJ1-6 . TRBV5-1 CASSGGPASPLHF TGCGCCAGCTCGGGGGGGCCGGCTTCACCCCTCCACTTT
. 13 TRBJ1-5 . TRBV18 CASSPVTDQPQHF TGTGCCAGCTCACCGGTGACTGATCAGCCCCAGCATTTT
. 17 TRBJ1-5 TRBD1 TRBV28 CASSLSTGRRSNQPQHF TGTGCCAGCAGTTTATCGACAGGGCGCAGGAGCAATCAGCCCCAGCATTTT
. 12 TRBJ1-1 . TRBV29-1 CSVEGLDTEAFF TGCAGCGTTGAAGGACTTGACACTGAAGCTTTCTTT
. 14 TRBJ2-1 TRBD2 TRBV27 CASSLGAGGNEQFF TGTGCCAGCAGTTTAGGAGCGGGAGGTAATGAGCAGTTCTTC
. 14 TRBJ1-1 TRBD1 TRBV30 CAWRVDRGGFEAFF TGTGCCTGGAGAGTCGACAGGGGCGGTTTTGAAGCTTTCTTT
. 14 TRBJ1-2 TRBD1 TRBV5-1 CASSIGQGVYGYTF TGCGCCAGCAGCATTGGACAGGGGGTTTATGGCTACACCTTC
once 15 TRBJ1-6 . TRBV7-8 CASSLVGHSSSPLHF TGTGCCAGCAGCTTAGTGGGACATAGTAGTTCACCCCTCCACTTT
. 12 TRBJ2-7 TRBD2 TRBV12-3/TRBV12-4 CASTGAGGEQYF TGTGCCAGCACCGGAGCGGGAGGGGAGCAGTACTTC
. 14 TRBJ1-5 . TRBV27 CASRGGRSNQPQHF TGTGCCAGCAGGGGGGGACGAAGCAATCAGCCCCAGCATTTT
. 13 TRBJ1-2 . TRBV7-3 CASSQNGGWGYTF TGTGCCAGCAGCCAAAACGGGGGTTGGGGCTACACCTTC
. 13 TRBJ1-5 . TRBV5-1 CASRRDGGQPQHF TGCGCCAGCAGGCGGGACGGTGGTCAGCCCCAGCATTTT
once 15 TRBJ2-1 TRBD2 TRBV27 CASRVAGSSYNEQFF TGTGCCAGCAGGGTAGCGGGAAGCTCCTACAATGAGCAGTTCTTC
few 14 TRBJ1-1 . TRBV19 CASSIDGTLGEAFF TGTGCCAGTAGTATAGATGGGACTCTAGGCGAAGCTTTCTTT
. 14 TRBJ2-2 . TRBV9 CASSVGPSAGELFF TGTGCCAGCAGCGTAGGGCCAAGTGCCGGGGAGCTGTTTTTT
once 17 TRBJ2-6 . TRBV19 CASSNPRGNSGANVLTF TGTGCCAGTAGTAACCCAAGAGGGAACTCTGGGGCCAACGTCCTGACTTTC
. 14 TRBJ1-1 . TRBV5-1 CASSYRSADTEAFF TGCGCCAGCAGCTACAGGTCGGCGGACACTGAAGCTTTCTTT
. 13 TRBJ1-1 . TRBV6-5 CASSRGSGTEAFF TGTGCCAGCAGTCGTGGGAGTGGCACTGAAGCTTTCTTT
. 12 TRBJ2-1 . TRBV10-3 CAISGGDNKQFF TGTGCCATCAGTGGGGGCGATAACAAGCAGTTCTTC
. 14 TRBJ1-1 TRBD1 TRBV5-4 CASSPGQGYTEAFF TGTGCCAGCAGCCCTGGACAGGGGTACACTGAAGCTTTCTTT
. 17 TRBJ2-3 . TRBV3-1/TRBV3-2 CASSQDPGGTSTDTQYF TGTGCCAGCAGCCAAGATCCCGGCGGGACTAGCACAGATACGCAGTATTTT
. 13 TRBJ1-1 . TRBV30 CAWSVTGSRGAFF TGTGCCTGGAGTGTTACAGGGTCCCGGGGAGCTTTCTTT